Each of the 5 T cell receptor beta chains below was sequenced from the same sample in a study of OX40 agonist ivuxolimab in advanced cancers. The method was immunoSEQ multiplex PCR; TCRdb's version includes in-frame clones alone and lacks a portion of them. Counted here are 90,000 to 100,000 clones, roughly nine tenths occurring once; the ten biggest clones make up 0.82%. The sequenced sample was CD4+ or CD8+ T cells sorted from blood, obtained in a trial of the OX40 agonist ivuxolimab. The receptors were gathered from an adult with an advanced solid tumor such as melanoma, head and neck, liver or kidney cancer.

Turning to this clone: Mismatch with germline at one junction end may stem from a read error. V usage is TRBV5-5 and J usage is TRBJ1-5; no reliable D call. The CDR3 totals 15 residues. Germline V CDR1 and CDR2: SGHKS, YYEKEE (reference sequence). CDR3 region: CASTLGVVGNQPQHF. For the CDR3, the DNA is TGTGCCAGCACCTTGGGAGTCGTGGGCAATCAGCCCCAGCATTTT.

This chain connects TRBV14 to TRBJ1-1, with TRBD1 matching over 8 bases. Losses at the gene ends were 1 base for V and 11 bases for J; bases not matched to a gene: 6. This CDR3 is built from 13 residues. Germline lookup yields CDR1 SGHDN and CDR2 FVKESK. The DNA of the CDR3 is TGTGCCAGCAGCCAAGTCGACAGGGGCAGGGCTTTCTTT. Encoded protein: CASSQVDRGRAFF.

The CDR3 DNA sequence: TGTGCCAGCAGCGAGGGGACTAGCGGTGGTAATGAGCAGTTCTTC. Translated: CASSEGTSGGNEQFF. The chain carries TRBV7-9 and TRBJ2-1; TRBD2 agrees at 11 bases. Germline V gives CDR1 SEHNR, CDR2 FQNEAQ (reference sequence). Trimming at V came to 5 bases and at J to 7 bases, leaving 7 bases not matched to a gene. The CDR3 covers 15 residues.

This clone has only a few counts. The CDR3, as DNA: TGTGCCAGTAGTACGAGTAATCAGCCCCAGCATTTT. It is translated as CASSTSNQPQHF. J is TRBJ1-5 and V is TRBV19; D not certain. This CDR3 is 12 amino acids long. V shed 4 bases and J shed 4 bases, with 5 bases lying between them. The germline V gene encodes CDR1 LNHDA and CDR2 SQIVND (reference sequence).

The rearrangement uses TRBV5-6 and TRBJ2-2; D is uncertain. The germline V gene has CDR1 SGHDT and CDR2 YYEEEE. V dropped 0 bases and J dropped 4 bases, with 13 bases sitting between them. There are 16 residues in the CDR3. The CDR3 here is CASSLDVSWATGELFF. In nucleotides, the CDR3 is TGTGCCAGCAGCTTGGATGTTAGCTGGGCCACCGGGGAGCTGTTTTTT.